A selection of T cell receptor beta chains follows, all from one sample in a study of cytomegalovirus exposure and HLA in healthy donors. Profiling relied on immunoSEQ multiplex PCR, and the TCRdb table lists in-frame clones only, not all of them. In the table there are around 100,000 clones, 76% of which are singletons. The sequencing input was PBMCs. These receptors all stem from a woman aged 50 to 60 in good health and CMV-seropositive. The CDR3 runs from the conserved cysteine through the conserved F or W. A D gene is named only where the DNA matches it firmly. Clone size is stated in some rows and not others, as once, few, many or a class when expanded.

cdr3_nt	cdr3_aa	j_call	cdr3_length	v_call	d_call	clone_size
TGTGCCAGCAGTGAAGCGCTTGAGGCTATGAATGAAAAACTGTTTTTT	CASSEALEAMNEKLFF	TRBJ1-4	16	TRBV2	-	few
TGCGCCAGCAGCTTGAGGGGACAGGGGCTTGGCGAGCAGTACTTC	CASSLRGQGLGEQYF	TRBJ2-7	15	TRBV5-1	TRBD1	-
TGTGCCAGCAGTGAAACGGTTAACTATGGCTACACCTTC	CASSETVNYGYTF	TRBJ1-2	13	TRBV2	-	-
TGTGCCAGCAGCTTACCCGGGGATAGCAATCAGCCCCAGCATTTT	CASSLPGDSNQPQHF	TRBJ1-5	15	TRBV7-9	-	-
TGTGCCAGCAGCTTAGTCGGGGGAAGAGGCACTGAAGCTTTCTTT	CASSLVGGRGTEAFF	TRBJ1-1	15	TRBV11-2	-	-
TGTGCCAGCAGCTTACGGGACAGGGGGACCCACGAGCAGTACTTC	CASSLRDRGTHEQYF	TRBJ2-7	15	TRBV5-6	TRBD1	-
TGTGCCAGCAGTGATCTGGGAGACTATGGCTACACCTTC	CASSDLGDYGYTF	TRBJ1-2	13	TRBV25-1	-	-
TGTGCCAGCAGTATGCCCGGGAACGACTACGAGCAGTACTTC	CASSMPGNDYEQYF	TRBJ2-7	14	TRBV7-9	-	-
TGCAGCGTCAACCCTACAGGGTCCGGGGAGCTGTTTTTT	CSVNPTGSGELFF	TRBJ2-2	13	TRBV29-1	-	-
TGTGCCAGCAGCTTCGGGGTAGACAGGGTAAGCGAGCAGTACTTC	CASSFGVDRVSEQYF	TRBJ2-7	15	TRBV7-9	TRBD1	-